This T cell receptor (beta chain) was documented in a study of Ad26.COV2.S vaccination and SARS-CoV-2 variants (dated by TCRdb to about 2021). Study-wide context: Sequencing of the TCRbeta repertoire served to evaluate the specificity and breadth of SARS-CoV-2-reactive T cell receptors following Ad26.COV2.S vaccination. The TCR-sequenced set comprised about 32 samples: approximately 19 Ad26.COV2.S vaccine recipients, 5 placebo recipients and 8 SARS-CoV-2 convalescent individuals.

Overall study outcomes, separate from this receptor: Substantial breadth of spike-specific CD8+ and CD4+ T cell responses was reported after vaccination. Non-spike TCR breadth was comparable between vaccine and placebo recipients, consistent with the vaccine containing only spike. According to the authors, total T cell responses may have been underestimated by the TCR breadth and depth analyses. Ad26.COV2.S recipients had higher spike-specific TCR breadth than placebo recipients (P = 0.0014).

TCRbeta CDR3 regions were sequenced with the immunoSEQ Assay. After extraction, genomic DNA underwent amplification by bias-controlled multiplex PCR, followed by high-throughput sequencing. Regarding the original processing steps: To quantify the absolute abundance of each unique TCRbeta CDR3 region, sequences were collapsed and filtered. T cell fraction was estimated by normalization of TCRbeta template counts to usable DNA, with usable DNA being measured through amplification of reference genes present in all nucleated cells. Repertoire TCRs were annotated as SARS-CoV-2-specific when V gene, CDR3 amino acid sequence and J gene were exactly matched to a known reactive TCR set. The reference SARS-CoV-2 TCR set was obtained from MIRA and was filtered for enrichment in COVID-19-positive ImmuneCODE repertoires, whereby public or cross-reactive TCRs were removed. Using the MIRA antigens, annotated TCRs were further analysed by specific ORF or by position within an ORF. Depth was the summed frequency of annotated unique rearrangements, while breadth was defined as annotated unique rearrangements over total unique productive rearrangements. Two-sided Wilcoxon rank-sum tests were applied when comparing TCR breadth between groups. TCRdb obtained this table from immuneACCESS and retained in-frame rearrangements with V and J assigned. These tables miss some clones; where compared with another copy, unresolved V genes account for less than half of the shortfall, and the remainder is unexplained. That table supplies the V and J calls and clone size; D and trimming were determined from the DNA. The sample includes approximately 97,000 clones, with around 80% observed a single time. The ten biggest clones cover 15% to 20% of the sample.

Concerning this clone: Its binding antigen is unknown. The sample holds no much larger clone one base away, and base qualities are not on file.

The meaning of the sample's time point label: individuals recovered from natural SARS-CoV-2 infection. The CDR3 has 16 amino acids, counting the end cysteine and phenylalanine. The retained sequence is limited to the CDR3, 48 bases, with the frame set at the first base. Between the V and J ends, shortened by 2 bases and 3 bases respectively, the junction contains 17 bases. The germline V gene yields WSHSY for CDR1 and SAAADI for CDR2. The specimen was peripheral blood, collected after recovery from COVID-19. The clonotype originates from a human donor who had recovered from COVID-19. Rearrangement joined TRBV10-2 to TRBJ2-7; the D segment could be TRBD1, given 6 matching bases. This receptor carries the CDR3 CASSEGGQNWVYEQYF. DNA sequence: TGCGCCAGCAGTGAGGGGGGACAAAATTGGGTCTACGAGCAGTACTTC.